These 12 T cell receptor beta chains originate from one sample sequenced in a study of blood T cells in healthy people across ages. A second PCR, run for roughly 7 to 11 cycles, used a sample-barcoded 5' primer plus a J-beta primer mix. TCRdb analysed the 5' RACE reads with MiXCR anew, one entry per CDR3 protein. The sample consists of around 1,000,000 distinct CDR3 sequences, 20% to 25% of them appearing once. This sample was shared with a second study, whose subject was T cells of mothers and their children.

The sequenced material came from blood. Source of these receptors: a girl aged 2 to 9 in good health.

This clonotype was detected ten times or more. J is TRBJ2-5 and V is TRBV5-1; TRBD2 is a possible D gene (5 bases). The germline V and J ends were trimmed by 4 bases and 5 bases, with 12 bases remaining between them. Germline loops: CDR1 SGHRS, CDR2 YFSETQ. CDR3 length: 13 amino acids. The CDR3 loop reads CASSPRGWETQYF. The CDR3 nucleotides read TGCGCCAGCAGCCCCCGGGGTTGGGAGACCCAGTACTTC.

In this sample, this clonotype turned up a few times. This sequence joins TRBV20-1 and TRBJ2-5; the D is unclear. CDR3 length equals 13 residues. V lost 6 bases to trimming and J lost 1 base, with 12 bases between them. Germline V gene sequence: CDR1 DFQATT, CDR2 SNEGSKA (reference sequence). The CDR3 protein is CSAGSRVQETQYF. Written as DNA, the CDR3 is TGCAGTGCGGGATCGAGAGTCCAAGAGACCCAGTACTTC.

The rearrangement links TRBV12-3 or TRBV12-4 to TRBJ1-5; D not certain. The CDR3 totals 15 residues. V was trimmed by 8 bases and J by 3 bases, leaving 17 bases between them. CDR3 DNA: TGTGCCAGCGGCCAGGACGGAAAATACAATCAGCCCCAGCATTTT. Translation gives CASGQDGKYNQPQHF.

The V call is TRBV9, the J call TRBJ2-7; 10 bases line up with TRBD2. The germline gives CDR1 SGDLS, CDR2 YYNGEE. The J segment lost 3 bases and the V segment lost 0 bases, leaving 3 bases of the junction unmatched. The length of the CDR3 is 15 residues. The CDR3 spells CASSVEGLADYEQYF. The CDR3 nucleotides read TGTGCCAGCAGCGTAGAAGGACTAGCGGACTACGAGCAGTACTTC.

As to this clonotype: Mismatch with germline at one junction end may stem from a read error. The genes are TRBV7-7 and TRBJ2-2, with D tentatively TRBD1 (5 bases). Germline V gene sequence: CDR1 SSHAT, CDR2 FNYEAQ (reference sequence). The CDR3 runs to 13 residues. The CDR3 here is CASSFRESGELFF. CDR3 DNA sequence: TGTGCTAGCAGCTTCAGGGAATCCGGGGAGCTGTTTTTT.

The gene calls are TRBV6-6 and TRBJ2-5; no firm D call. Trimming cost V 2 bases and J 5 bases, with 9 bases left between them. This CDR3 is built from 13 residues. Germline values: CDR1 MNHNY, CDR2 SVGAGI (reference sequence). The DNA of the CDR3 is TGTGCCAGCAGTTACAGGGTTTTGGAGACCCAGTACTTC. This translates into CASSYRVLETQYF.

The chain uses TRBV7-2 and TRBJ2-1; D gene ambiguous. The V end was cut by 4 bases, the J end by 3 bases, with 4 bases between. Looked up from germline, CDR1 is SGHTA and CDR2 is FQGNSA. The CDR3 totals 12 residues. In nucleotides, the CDR3 is TGTGCCAGCAGCTCCTTCTACAATGAGCAGTTCTTC. This codes for CASSSFYNEQFF.

This clonotype has just a few counts. The rearrangement joins TRBV6-5 to TRBJ2-4, with no clear D. V dropped 3 bases and J dropped 8 bases, with 20 bases sitting between them. This CDR3 spans 16 amino acids. Germline CDR1 and CDR2: MNHEY and SVGAGI. The DNA for the CDR3 is TGTGCCAGCAGTTATCGGGCCCCCTATGAGGTAGACATTCAGTACTTC. It translates to CASSYRAPYEVDIQYF.

The V gene is TRBV5-4, the J gene TRBJ1-2; D ambiguous. Looked up from germline, CDR1 is SGHNT and CDR2 is YYREEE (reference sequence). V was clipped by 0 bases and J by 6 bases, with 15 bases between them. This CDR3 has 15 residues. The CDR3, as DNA: TGTGCCAGCAGCTTGGCTTGGGGTGCCCTCGATGGCTACACCTTC. It encodes CASSLAWGALDGYTF. Full variable domain (outside the CDR3, taken from reference TRBV5-4 and TRBJ1-2): ETGVTQSPTHLIKTRGQQVTLRCSSQSGHNTVSWYQQALGQGPQFIFQYYREEENGRGNFPPRFSGLQFPNYSSELNVNALELDDSALYLCASSLAWGALDGYTFGSGTRLTVV.

The chain employs TRBV3-1 and TRBJ1-4; TRBD1 agrees at 8 bases. The J segment lost 2 bases and the V segment lost 4 bases, leaving 9 bases of the junction unmatched. Germline CDR1 and CDR2: LGHDT and YNNKEL (reference sequence). The CDR3 contains 17 residues. The CDR3: CASSPLGQGGTNEKLFF. The CDR3 nucleotides are TGTGCCAGCAGCCCGCTTGGACAGGGAGGCACTAATGAAAAACTGTTTTTT.

The chain combines TRBV28 with TRBJ2-5, with D possibly matching TRBD1 (6 bases). The DNA matches TRBJ2-7 better at its end, which makes the J call doubtful. Germline CDR1 MDHEN, CDR2 SYDVKM. CDR3 length: 11 amino acids. CDR3 protein: CANKTGNEQYF. DNA of the CDR3: TGTGCCAACAAAACAGGGAACGAGCAGTACTTC.

This clonotype was counted between two and nine times. The rearrangement joins TRBV24-1 to TRBJ2-1, with 8 bases matching TRBD1. The CDR3 has 13 residues. CDR1 is KGHDR, CDR2 SFDVKD, per germline. The junction had 6 bases not matched to a gene; V was cut back by 9 bases and J by 6 bases. Here the CDR3 reads CATGGDRGNEQFF. CDR3 DNA sequence: TGTGCCACCGGAGGAGACAGGGGCAATGAGCAGTTCTTC.